Presented here are 5 T cell receptor beta chains from one specimen sequenced in a study of Ad26.COV2.S vaccination and SARS-CoV-2 variants. TCRdb keeps only in-frame clones here, not all; method: immunoSEQ multiplex PCR. This table holds about 320,000 clones, about 86% found once. Treatment defined: about 20 received Ad26.COV2.S at low or high dose, single or two shots; about 5 received placebo; per-sample allocation not given. The samples were gathered on day 63 after the first injection of vaccine or placebo. The sample was peripheral blood, taken in a trial of Ad26.COV2.S vaccine versus placebo. The receptors were sampled from a person aged 18-60 years who received the Ad26.COV2.S COVID-19 vaccine or a placebo.

The J gene is TRBJ1-1, the V gene TRBV5-4; D call uncertain. Trimming shortened V by 0 bases and J by 2 bases, and 8 bases separated the two germline ends. CDR3 size: 14 residues. Germline-derived CDR1 and CDR2 are SGHNT and YYREEE (reference sequence). The CDR3 reads CASSLEGFNTEAFF. The CDR3 DNA follows: TGTGCCAGCAGCTTGGAGGGTTTTAACACTGAAGCTTTCTTT.

The rearrangement links TRBV10-2 to TRBJ2-7; D possibly corresponds to TRBD1 (6 bases). The CDR3 is 16 amino acids. Per the germline V gene, CDR1 is WSHSY and CDR2 is SAAADI. The V gene lost 3 bases and the J gene lost 5 bases, with 20 bases spanning the gap. The CDR3 DNA sequence: TGCGCCAGCAGTGATTCAGGGGCCCTCAGGGTCCACGAGCAGTACTTC. Amino acids: CASSDSGALRVHEQYF.

This chain uses TRBV2 with TRBJ2-1, with TRBD2 matching 7 bases. The J segment lost 3 bases and the V segment lost 2 bases, leaving 4 bases of the junction unmatched. Germline V gives CDR1 SNHLY, CDR2 FYNNEI. The CDR3 runs 15 residues. CDR3 residues: CASSERRGVYNEQFF. In DNA, the CDR3 is TGTGCCAGCAGTGAAAGACGGGGGGTCTACAATGAGCAGTTCTTC.

In DNA form, the CDR3 reads TGCAGCGTTGGTGCTGGGAGGGGACGATACAATGAGCAGTTCTTC. Protein sequence: CSVGAGRGRYNEQFF. The chain recombines TRBV29-1 with TRBJ2-1; TRBD2 aligns across 7 bases. This CDR3 spans 15 amino acids. Losses at the gene ends were 4 bases for V and 4 bases for J; bases not matched to a gene: 10. Germline CDR1 reads SQVTM; CDR2 reads ANQGSEA.

The V and J genes are TRBV29-1 and TRBJ1-2; TRBD1 aligns across 8 bases. This CDR3 has 16 residues. CDR1 and CDR2 from the germline V gene are SQVTM and ANQGSEA. V shed 5 bases, J shed 3 bases, and the junction held 14 bases outside the gene matches. CDR3 sequence (DNA): TGCAGCGTTACGTCTGCAGCGGGACAGGCTCACTATGGCTACACCTTC. Amino acids: CSVTSAAGQAHYGYTF.